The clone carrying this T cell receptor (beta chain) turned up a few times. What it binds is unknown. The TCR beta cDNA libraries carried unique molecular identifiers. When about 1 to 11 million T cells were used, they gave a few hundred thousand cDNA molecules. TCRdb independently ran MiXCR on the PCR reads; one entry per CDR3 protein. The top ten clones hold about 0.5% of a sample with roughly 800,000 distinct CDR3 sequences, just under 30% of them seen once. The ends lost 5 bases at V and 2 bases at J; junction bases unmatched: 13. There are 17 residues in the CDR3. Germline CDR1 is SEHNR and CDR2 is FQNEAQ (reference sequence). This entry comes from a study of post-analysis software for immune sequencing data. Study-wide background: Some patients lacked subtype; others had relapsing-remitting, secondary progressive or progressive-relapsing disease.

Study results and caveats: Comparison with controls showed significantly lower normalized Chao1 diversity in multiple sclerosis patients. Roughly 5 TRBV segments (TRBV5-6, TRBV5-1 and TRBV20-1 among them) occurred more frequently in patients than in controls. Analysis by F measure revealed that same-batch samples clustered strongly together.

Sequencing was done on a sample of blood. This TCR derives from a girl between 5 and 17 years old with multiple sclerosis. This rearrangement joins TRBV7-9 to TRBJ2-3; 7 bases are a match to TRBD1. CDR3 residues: CASSQPGTEADTDTQYF. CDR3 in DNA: TGTGCCAGCAGCCAGCCCGGGACAGAGGCTGACACAGATACGCAGTATTTT.